These 27 T cell receptor beta chains were sequenced from one sample in a study of cytomegalovirus exposure and HLA in healthy donors. 13 Jbeta primers and 60 Vbeta primers were used for the PCR. The assay was immunoSEQ multiplex PCR, and TCRdb's table has in-frame clones only and misses some. The table has around 160,000 clones, roughly 77% seen once. Input material: PBMCs. All receptors come from a woman between 40 and 50 years old in good health and CMV-seropositive.

As regards this clone: A read error may produce the germline difference seen at one junction end. This chain connects TRBV7-7 to TRBJ2-1; 7 nucleotides match TRBD2. This CDR3 spans 16 amino acids. Germline lookup yields CDR1 SSHAT and CDR2 FNYEAQ (reference sequence). The CDR3 spells CASSPTSQGGFVEQFF. The CDR3, as DNA: TGTGCTAGCAGCCCTACGAGTCAGGGAGGGTTCGTTGAGCAGTTCTTC. The full variable domain, with the rest looked up from reference TRBV7-7 and TRBJ2-1, is GAGVSQSPRYKVTKRGQDVTLRCDPISSHATLYWYQQALGQGPEFLTYFNYEAQPDKSGLPSDRFSAERPEGSISTLTIQRTEQRDSAMYRCASSPTSQGGFVEQFFGPGTRLTVL.

The chain combines TRBV4-3 with TRBJ1-2, with TRBD1 matching over 11 bases. With 1 base clipped from V and 2 bases from J, the junction kept 0 bases outside the gene matches. The CDR3 length is 15 residues. Germline assignment: CDR1 LGHNA and CDR2 YSLEER. CDR3 region: CASSQGTGGNYGYTF. The CDR3 nucleotides are TGCGCCAGCAGCCAAGGGACAGGGGGCAACTATGGCTACACCTTC.

The chain recombines TRBV29-1 with TRBJ2-3, with D perhaps matching TRBD2 (7 bases). V was clipped by 7 bases and J by 5 bases, with 16 bases between them. CDR3 length equals 13 residues. Germline-derived CDR1 and CDR2 are SQVTM and ANQGSEA. The CDR3 here is CSGGGGGRDTQYF. The DNA of the CDR3 is TGCAGCGGAGGGGGGGGAGGGAGAGATACGCAGTATTTT.

The chain recombines TRBV28 with TRBJ1-2, with D possibly matching TRBD1 (6 bases). This CDR3 is 13 amino acids long. V dropped 6 bases and J dropped 3 bases, with 11 bases sitting between them. Germline V gives CDR1 MDHEN, CDR2 SYDVKM. For the CDR3, the DNA is TGTGCCAGCAGCTTCACAGGGTACTATGGCTACACCTTC. It encodes CASSFTGYYGYTF.

The chain employs TRBV6-1 and TRBJ2-2; TRBD1 might be the D (5 bases). In germline, CDR1 is MNHNS, CDR2 SASEGT. With 4 bases removed from V and 5 bases from J, the gap between germline ends came to 14 bases. CDR3 length: 15 amino acids. The DNA for the CDR3 is TGTGCCAGCAGTGGGGGCGGTTACGTGACCGGGGAGCTGTTTTTT. Encoded protein: CASSGGGYVTGELFF.

V is TRBV6-6 and J is TRBJ2-5; 14 nucleotides align to TRBD2. Germline trimming cut 5 bases from V and 4 bases from J; bases unmatched to any gene: 6. The germline CDR1 and CDR2 sequences are MNHNY and SVGAGI (reference sequence). The CDR3 totals 16 residues. CDR3 coding DNA: TGTGCCAGCAGTACCCGTGGGACTAGCGGGAGAGAGACCCAGTACTTC. Translating gives CASSTRGTSGRETQYF.

This clone was detected once. This chain uses TRBV27 with TRBJ2-7; TRBD1 matches at 9 bases. This CDR3 contains 13 residues. Germline V gene lookup returns CDR1 MNHEY and CDR2 SMNVEV (reference sequence). The trim removed 5 bases at V and 9 bases at J, leaving 8 bases unmatched. The DNA of the CDR3 is TGTGCCAGCAGTGGGACAGGGCCCGAAGGGCAGTACTTC. It translates to CASSGTGPEGQYF.

The J gene is TRBJ2-7, the V gene TRBV5-5; a weak D match, TRBD2 (5 bases). The germline V gene encodes CDR1 SGHKS and CDR2 YYEKEE (reference sequence). Trimming removed 3 bases at V and 5 bases at J, with 15 bases between. The CDR3 consists of 14 residues. The CDR3 nucleotides read TGTGCCAGCAGCTCAGCACGGGATTCCGACGAGCAGTACTTC. It specifies CASSSARDSDEQYF.

This chain connects TRBV27 to TRBJ1-2, with a tentative D call TRBD1 (6 bases). The CDR3 totals 13 residues. Trimming shortened V by 2 bases and J by 8 bases, and 12 bases separated the two germline ends. Germline V lookup: CDR1 MNHEY, CDR2 SMNVEV (reference sequence). CDR3: CASSLQGTFGYTF. CDR3 coding DNA: TGTGCCAGCAGTTTACAGGGGACCTTCGGCTACACCTTC.

The V and J genes are TRBV5-4 and TRBJ1-2, with 8 bases identical to TRBD1. Germline V gene data show CDR1 as SGHNT and CDR2 as YYREEE (reference sequence). This CDR3 region has 13 residues. Unmatched junction bases numbered 1, after V lost 2 bases and J lost 4 bases. The CDR3 DNA follows: TGTGCCAGCAGCTTTACAGGGGGCTATGGCTACACCTTC. Amino acids: CASSFTGGYGYTF. The full variable domain, rest sourced from reference TRBV5-4 and TRBJ1-2, is ETGVTQSPTHLIKTRGQQVTLRCSSQSGHNTVSWYQQALGQGPQFIFQYYREEENGRGNFPPRFSGLQFPNYSSELNVNALELDDSALYLCASSFTGGYGYTFGSGTRLTVV.

This chain joins TRBV28 and TRBJ1-2; D is perhaps TRBD1 (6 bases). The CDR3 is made up of 15 amino acids. The germline V gene has CDR1 MDHEN and CDR2 SYDVKM. The V end lost 6 bases, the J end lost 3 bases, and 17 bases lay between the germline ends. The CDR3 is CASSYGGASDYGYTF. The DNA of the CDR3 is TGTGCCAGCAGCTACGGGGGGGCGTCGGACTATGGCTACACCTTC.

The rearrangement joins TRBV29-1 to TRBJ2-5, with D possibly being TRBD2 (5 bases). The CDR3 extends over 14 amino acids. Germline values: CDR1 SQVTM, CDR2 ANQGSEA. V lost 1 base, J lost 1 base, and 10 bases lay in between. The CDR3 sequence: CSVEGAAAQETQYF. CDR3 bases: TGCAGCGTTGAAGGAGCAGCGGCCCAAGAGACCCAGTACTTC.

V is TRBV28 and J is TRBJ2-7; TRBD1 aligns across 8 bases. Trimming removed 4 bases from V and 9 bases from J; junction bases left unmatched: 8. The CDR3 totals 13 residues. Germline V gene lookup returns CDR1 MDHEN and CDR2 SYDVKM. The CDR3 nucleotides are TGTGCCAGCAGTTCTGGACAGGGAGAAGGGCAGTACTTC. Translating it yields CASSSGQGEGQYF.

The chain couples TRBV6-5 to TRBJ2-7; 16 positions match TRBD2. This CDR3 contains 15 residues. CDR1 is MNHEY and CDR2 is SVGAGI in the germline V gene. V lost 8 bases and J lost 5; bases outside the gene matches: 6. CDR3 in amino acids: CASRGTSGGAHEQYF. Written as DNA, the CDR3 is TGTGCCAGCCGAGGGACTAGCGGGGGGGCACACGAGCAGTACTTC.

This rearrangement joins TRBV29-1 to TRBJ2-1, with 9 bases identical to TRBD1. CDR3 size: 12 residues. The V gene's germline CDR1 is SQVTM and CDR2 ANQGSEA. V lost 4 bases, J lost 9 bases, and 4 bases stayed unmatched. In DNA form, the CDR3 reads TGCAGCGTTGGGACAGGGGAGGGTGAGCAGTTCTTC. Translating it yields CSVGTGEGEQFF.

The chain joins TRBV9 to TRBJ1-2, with D tentatively TRBD1 (5 bases). The CDR3 consists of 16 residues. Germline V gene sequence: CDR1 SGDLS, CDR2 YYNGEE. With 5 bases removed from V and 3 bases from J, the gap between germline ends came to 20 bases. The CDR3 DNA reads TGTGCCAGCAGTGCCAGTCGACAGATTCTGGACTATGGCTACACCTTC. Translation gives CASSASRQILDYGYTF.

The chain employs TRBV6-1 and TRBJ2-7, with 7 bases that match TRBD1. Unmatched junction bases numbered 10, after V lost 7 bases and J lost 4 bases. The length of the CDR3 is 14 residues. In germline, CDR1 is MNHNS, CDR2 SASEGT. The CDR3 sequence is CASNPGTVSYEQYF. DNA of the CDR3: TGTGCCAGCAATCCCGGGACAGTGTCTTACGAGCAGTACTTC.

The chain combines TRBV6-5 with TRBJ1-3, with 7 bases aligning to TRBD1. V lost 6 bases, J lost 0 bases, and 5 bases stayed unmatched. Germline CDR1 and CDR2: MNHEY and SVGAGI. CDR3 length: 15 residues. This CDR3 reads CASSRQGPSGNTIYF. The CDR3 coding sequence is TGTGCCAGCAGCCGACAGGGACCCTCTGGAAACACCATATATTTT.

The gene calls are TRBV27 and TRBJ1-1, with D perhaps matching TRBD1 (5 bases). Germline CDR1 reads MNHEY; CDR2 reads SMNVEV (reference sequence). The CDR3 loop spans 16 amino acids. Between the trimmed V and J ends, which lost 0 bases and 5 bases, there was a span of 16 bases. The CDR3 loop reads CASSLSSRGGGTEAFF. The DNA for the CDR3 is TGTGCCAGCAGTTTATCGTCTCGGGGCGGGGGGACTGAAGCTTTCTTT.

CDR3 coding DNA: TGTGCCACCAGCAGATCTGTTGCTGGGGCGGCAGATACGCAGTATTTT. This translates into CATSRSVAGAADTQYF. The gene calls are TRBV15 and TRBJ2-3, with D perhaps matching TRBD1 (5 bases). The CDR3 is 16 amino acids. Germline lookup yields CDR1 LNHNV and CDR2 YYDKDF (reference sequence). Trimming removed 2 bases from V and 4 bases from J, with 16 bases in between.

This clone has more than one count but fewer than ten. The V gene is TRBV11-3, the J gene TRBJ2-5; D gene uncertain. This CDR3 region has 14 residues. Germline V CDR1 and CDR2: SGHNT, YENEEA. V shed 1 base and J shed 4 bases, with 10 bases lying between them. The CDR3 nucleotides read TGTGCCAGCAGCTTAGGCCCGGCGGCAGAGACCCAGTACTTC. This sequence encodes CASSLGPAAETQYF. Combining the CDR3 with reference TRBV11-3 and TRBJ2-5 gives the whole variable domain EAGVVQSPRYKIIEKKQPVAFWCNPISGHNTLYWYLQNLGQGPELLIRYENEEAVDDSQLPKDRFSAERLKGVDSTLKIQPAELGDSAVYLCASSLGPAAETQYFGPGTRLLVL.

This clone was seen a handful of times. The chain uses TRBV7-8 and TRBJ2-4; a possible D gene is TRBD2 (6 bases). The V and J ends lost 1 base and 5 bases respectively, with 9 bases between them. Per germline, CDR1 SGHVS and CDR2 FQNEAQ. CDR3 length: 14 amino acids. DNA of the CDR3: TGTGCCAGCAGCTTAGGGGGGGTCCAAAACATTCAGTACTTC. Translating gives CASSLGGVQNIQYF.

This rearrangement joins TRBV7-9 to TRBJ2-5, with a weak D call TRBD2 (5 bases). The CDR3 has 11 residues. V dropped 2 bases and J dropped 9 bases, with 7 bases sitting between them. Germline values: CDR1 SEHNR, CDR2 FQNEAQ (reference sequence). CDR3 loop: CASSLRGSQYF. CDR3 coding DNA: TGTGCCAGCAGCTTAAGAGGGTCCCAGTACTTC.

The V and J genes are TRBV18 and TRBJ2-2; 8 bases match TRBD2. This CDR3 has 17 amino acids. Germline V gene data show CDR1 as KGHSH and CDR2 as LQKENI. With V trimmed by 0 bases and J by 5 bases, 8 bases remained unmatched. CDR3 bases: TGTGCCAGCTCACCACCTATGAGCGGGAGCAAAACCGGGGAGCTGTTTTTT. This sequence encodes CASSPPMSGSKTGELFF.

The rearrangement links TRBV6-1 to TRBJ1-5; TRBD1 matches 7 bases. The CDR3 is 16 residues long. The trim removed 4 bases at V and 3 bases at J, leaving 9 bases unmatched. CDR1 MNHNS and CDR2 SASEGT come from the germline V gene. The CDR3 sequence: CASSGPGQASNQPQHF. CDR3 in DNA: TGTGCCAGCAGTGGGCCCGGACAGGCTTCCAATCAGCCCCAGCATTTT.

This clone has only one observation. The rearrangement uses TRBV19 and TRBJ1-2; TRBD1 matches 8 bases. The CDR3 contains 14 residues. J was trimmed by 4 bases and V by 5 bases; bases with no gene match: 6. Germline-derived CDR1 and CDR2 are LNHDA and SQIVND (reference sequence). CDR3 nucleotides: TGTGCCAGTAGTCCAGGGGGCTCTGTCTATGGCTACACCTTC. Translation gives CASSPGGSVYGYTF.

The DNA of the CDR3 is TGTGCCAGTAGTATGAGCGACAGGGGGCCGAACACTGAAGCTTTCTTT. It translates to CASSMSDRGPNTEAFF. V is TRBV19 and J is TRBJ1-1; TRBD1 aligns across 10 bases. Germline CDR1 and CDR2: LNHDA and SQIVND (reference sequence). The ends lost 3 bases at V and 1 base at J; junction bases unmatched: 5. This CDR3 has 16 amino acids.